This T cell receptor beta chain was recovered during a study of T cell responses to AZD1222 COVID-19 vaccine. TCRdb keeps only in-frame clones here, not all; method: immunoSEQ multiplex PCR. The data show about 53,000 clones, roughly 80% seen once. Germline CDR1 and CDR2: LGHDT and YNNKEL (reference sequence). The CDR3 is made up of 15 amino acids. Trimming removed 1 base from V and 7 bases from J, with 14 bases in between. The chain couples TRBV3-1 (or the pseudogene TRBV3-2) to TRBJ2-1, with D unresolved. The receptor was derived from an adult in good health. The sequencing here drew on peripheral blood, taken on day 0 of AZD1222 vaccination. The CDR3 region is CASSQVRSTQNEQFF. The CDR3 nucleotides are TGTGCCAGCAGCCAAGTACGGTCGACCCAGAATGAGCAGTTCTTC.